This T cell receptor (beta chain) originates from a study of blood T cells in healthy people across ages. The junction had 13 bases not matched to a gene; V was cut back by 4 bases and J by 4 bases. The CDR3 is 17 amino acids. Looked up from germline, CDR1 is LGHDT and CDR2 is YNNKEL (reference sequence). Using a J-beta primer mix together with a sample-barcoded 5' primer, a second PCR was run for roughly 6 to 12 cycles. A template-switch adaptor with 12 random nucleotides tagged each cDNA molecule. In TCRdb, the 5' RACE reads were re-called with MiXCR into one record per CDR3 protein. The sample contains roughly 1,700,000 distinct CDR3 sequences, roughly 30% of which appear only once. Notes on the study in general: With donor CMV status unknown, expanded clonotype changes were possibly confounded. The lack of PBMC sorting stopped any conclusive naive versus antigen-experienced comparison.

With respect to this clonotype: Its target is not known.

Total RNA was extracted at no less than 5.5 micrograms per sample. Source material: blood. This TCR came from a woman in her twenties or thirties in good health. V gene TRBV3-1 combines with J gene TRBJ1-3, with 7 bases that match TRBD1. The CDR3 bases are TGTGCCAGCAGCCTTTCCTACACCGGGACAGAAGGAAACACCATATATTTT. Translating it yields CASSLSYTGTEGNTIYF.